This is a list of T cell receptor beta chains from one sample in a study of T cell responses to AZD1222 COVID-19 vaccine. Only in-frame clones appear in the TCRdb table, and some are missing; sequencing was by immunoSEQ multiplex PCR. The sample consists of some 200,000 clones, roughly 91% of them appearing once. The sequences come from peripheral blood, collected on day 0 of MenACWY control vaccination. These receptors were taken from an adult in good health. Each CDR3 is given with its conserved first and last residue. D genes are given only for firm matches. Size tells how often a clone was seen (once, few, many) or the class of an expanded clone, and some rows leave it out.

- | TRBJ1-2 | - | TRBV4-2 | TGTGCCAGCAGTCTTCCGGGGGGCTACACCTTC | CASSLPGGYTF
- | TRBJ1-1 | - | TRBV7-2 | TGTGCCAGCAGCTTAAGTTTGGGAGTTATGGCTGAAGCTTTCTTT | CASSLSLGVMAEAFF
- | TRBJ2-2 | - | TRBV12-3/TRBV12-4 | TGTGCCAGCAGCTCCTTAGGGGGGGAGCTGTTTTTT | CASSSLGGELFF
- | TRBJ1-1 | - | TRBV7-9 | TGTGCCAGCAGCCCTAGAGTTGGGGGAACTGAAGCTTTCTTT | CASSPRVGGTEAFF
- | TRBJ1-4 | TRBD1 | TRBV19 | TGTGCCAGTAGTCCGCGGACAGGGTTAGGAGAAAAACTGTTTTTT | CASSPRTGLGEKLFF
- | TRBJ1-2 | - | TRBV2 | TGTGCCAGCAGTGAAGAAGGGGATGGCTACACCTTC | CASSEEGDGYTF
few | TRBJ1-1 | - | TRBV15 | TGTGCCACCAGCAGAGATAGGAACACAAACACTGAAGCTTTCTTT | CATSRDRNTNTEAFF
- | TRBJ1-3 | TRBD1 | TRBV4-1 | TGCGCCAGCAGCCAAGATGCAGGGGGGCATTATGGAAACACCATATATTTT | CASSQDAGGHYGNTIYF
- | TRBJ2-7 | - | TRBV5-6 | TGTGCCAGCAGCTGGGTAGGGGAGCTCTCCTACGAGCAGTACTTC | CASSWVGELSYEQYF
- | TRBJ1-2 | TRBD1 | TRBV7-2 | TGTGCCAGCAGCTTGGGGACAGGGGCCCTGAACTATGGCTACACCTTC | CASSLGTGALNYGYTF
- | TRBJ1-2 | TRBD1 | TRBV28 | TGTGCCAGCAGTCCGAGCCCCGGCCAGGGGGGAAACTATGGCTACACCTTC | CASSPSPGQGGNYGYTF
- | TRBJ1-4 | TRBD1 | TRBV10-3 | TGTGCCATCAGTGGACAGGGTGGGGAAAAACTGTTTTTT | CAISGQGGEKLFF
- | TRBJ1-5 | - | TRBV19 | TGTGCCAGTAGTATGGCGGGCAATAGCAATCAGCCCCAGCATTTT | CASSMAGNSNQPQHF
- | TRBJ1-1 | - | TRBV6-5 | TGTGCCAGCAGTTACTCACCCGGGGCTGGGGGAGAGGAAGCTTTCTTT | CASSYSPGAGGEEAFF
once | TRBJ1-2 | - | TRBV5-1 | TGCGCCAGCGGGGCCCGAGGGGATAGTGGCGATGGCTACACCTTC | CASGARGDSGDGYTF
- | TRBJ1-6 | TRBD1 | TRBV15 | TGTGCCACCAGCAGAGTGGACAGGACCCATGGGACCCTCCACTTT | CATSRVDRTHGTLHF